These 5 T cell receptor beta chains came from one sample sequenced in a study of molecular identifiers for immune sequencing clone quantification. One entry per CDR3 protein, called by TCRdb with MiXCR from the PCR reads. The repertoire holds under 800,000 distinct CDR3 sequences, with about 25% as singletons. The sample taken for sequencing was naive CD8+ T cells from blood, with Jurkat cell RNA spiked in. The subset was: FACS-sorted CD8+CD4-CCR7+CD45RA+ naive T cells. The receptor set was obtained from a human donor in good health. Some libraries in this study had Jurkat cell RNA spiked in.

Concerning this clonotype: This could be a read error, since a much larger clone is one nucleotide away. V is TRBV20-1 and J is TRBJ2-2; either TRBD1 or TRBD2 may fit D (6 bases each). The CDR3 has 16 amino acids. Germline CDR1 reads DFQATT; CDR2 reads SNEGSKA (reference sequence). CDR3 sequence: CSASPGVWGDTGALFF. The DNA of the CDR3 is TGCAGTGCTAGTCCAGGGGTCTGGGGGGACACCGGGGCGCTGTTTTTT.

This clonotype was picked up many times. The chain employs TRBV7-9 and TRBJ2-4, with 9 bases matching TRBD1. V was pared by 5 bases and J by 8 bases, with 10 bases of the junction left unmatched. CDR3 size: 15 residues. Germline V CDR1 and CDR2: SEHNR, FQNEAQ (reference sequence). The CDR3: CASSRMGQGTYIQYF. The CDR3 DNA is TGTGCCAGCAGCCGAATGGGACAGGGAACATACATTCAGTACTTC.

The CDR3 nucleotides read TGCAGCGTATTCCGGGACAGTTCCTACGAGCAGTACTTC. Protein: CSVFRDSSYEQYF. This chain links TRBV29-1 with TRBJ2-7, with 7 bases that match TRBD1. The V gene's germline CDR1 is SQVTM and CDR2 ANQGSEA. V was clipped by 6 bases and J by 1 base; unmatched bases: 6. The CDR3 extends over 13 amino acids.

This clonotype was observed many times. The genes are TRBV28 and TRBJ2-3; 10 positions agree with TRBD2. This CDR3 is built from 16 residues. Germline V gives CDR1 MDHEN, CDR2 SYDVKM. J was trimmed by 1 base and V by 3 bases; bases with no gene match: 4. The CDR3 DNA is TGTGCCAGCAGTTTCTCCCTAGCGGGAGGCACAGATACGCAGTATTTT. This sequence encodes CASSFSLAGGTDTQYF.

The V and J genes are TRBV28 and TRBJ1-4; TRBD1 agrees at 9 bases. V lost 2 bases to trimming and J lost 3 bases; unmatched junction nucleotides: 7. The CDR3 totals 17 residues. Germline CDR1 is MDHEN and CDR2 is SYDVKM. CDR3: CASSLPGQGAANEKLFF. The CDR3, as DNA: TGTGCCAGCAGTTTACCGGGACAGGGTGCTGCTAATGAAAAACTGTTTTTT.